Listed below are T cell receptor beta chains from one sample, sequenced in a study of blood T cell repertoires in COVID-19. Generated by immunoSEQ multiplex PCR, the TCRdb table keeps only in-frame clones and is missing some. This sample has under 250,000 clones, with approximately 82% found just once. Sequenced: peripheral blood. The receptors derive from a human donor in a cohort sampled during active COVID-19. Both conserved end residues are part of each CDR3. The order of the fields is D gene, J gene, clone size, V gene, CDR3 DNA, CDR3 protein. D genes are given only for firm matches. Size is stated for part of the rows, as once, few or many counts, or as a class when the clone is expanded.

TRBD1	TRBJ2-1	-	TRBV11-2	TGTGCCAGCAGCTTAACAGGGGTGGTCAATGAGCAGTTCTTC	CASSLTGVVNEQFF
TRBD1	TRBJ1-6	-	TRBV11-2	TGTGCCAGCAGCCGTGGACAGGGGAGTTTACCCCTCCACTTT	CASSRGQGSLPLHF
TRBD2	TRBJ2-1	-	TRBV3-1/TRBV3-2	TGTGCCAGCAGCCAATCCGTTTTGACTAGCGGGAGGGCCGCCAATGAGCAGTTCTTC	CASSQSVLTSGRAANEQFF
TRBD1	TRBJ2-7	-	TRBV6-5	TGTGCCAGCCGCCTCCGACAGGGATACTACGAGCAGTACTTC	CASRLRQGYYEQYF
-	TRBJ2-3	-	TRBV11-3	TGTGCCAGCAGCCCTCCTCGGGCAGATACGCAGTATTTT	CASSPPRADTQYF
TRBD2	TRBJ2-3	-	TRBV11-2	TGTGCCAGCAGCTCCGGACGGACTAGCGGGGGTCGCACAGATACGCAGTATTTT	CASSSGRTSGGRTDTQYF
-	TRBJ1-1	-	TRBV15	TGTGCCACCAGCAGAGATCTGGGGCGGTCGGAAGCTTTCTTT	CATSRDLGRSEAFF
-	TRBJ2-3	-	TRBV12-2	TGTGCAAGATCCCTCGGCGGGGGCTGGCCCATCGGCGCGCAGTATTTT	CARSLGGGWPIGAQYF
TRBD2	TRBJ2-1	-	TRBV4-1	TGCGCCAGCAGCCCTATTGGCGGGGGGAGAGAGGGTGAGCAGTTCTTC	CASSPIGGGREGEQFF
TRBD2	TRBJ2-1	-	TRBV7-6	TGTGCCAGCAGCATGGGACTAGCGGGACGTGAGCAGTTCTTC	CASSMGLAGREQFF
TRBD1	TRBJ2-7	-	TRBV4-2	TGTGCCAGCAGCCAAGGCTTGGGACAGGGGGCGTTGGACGAGCAGTACTTC	CASSQGLGQGALDEQYF
-	TRBJ2-4	-	TRBV7-2	TGTGCCAGCAGCTTACGGGGGGCCAAAAACATTCAGTACTTC	CASSLRGAKNIQYF
-	TRBJ2-7	-	TRBV4-2	TGTGCCAGCAGCCCCATTGCCGGGACATCGACCTACGAGCAGTACTTC	CASSPIAGTSTYEQYF
-	TRBJ1-5	-	TRBV2	TGTGCCAGCAGAGCCAGGACGACGGGGGGGGCATGGCCCCAGCATTTT	CASRARTTGGAWPQHF
-	TRBJ1-6	once	TRBV28	TGTGCCAGCAGGGGTTCGGGTTCACCCCTCCACTTT	CASRGSGSPLHF
-	TRBJ2-1	-	TRBV2	TGTGCCAGCAGTGACTCTAGCAAGCAGTTCTTC	CASSDSSKQFF
TRBD1	TRBJ2-1	many	TRBV6-4	TGTGCCAGCAGCCCAGACAGGGTCGTAAACAATGAGCAGTTCTTC	CASSPDRVVNNEQFF
TRBD1	TRBJ1-2	-	TRBV2	TGTGCCAGCAGCCCGACAGGGGCCGTAGGCTACACCTTC	CASSPTGAVGYTF
-	TRBJ2-2	-	TRBV5-8	TGTGCCAGCAGCTTGGGACACCACACCGGGGAGCTGTTTTTT	CASSLGHHTGELFF
-	TRBJ1-1	once	TRBV4-1	TGCGCCAGCAGCCAATCCCCCCTCGAGAGAGAGTGGAACACTGAAGCTTTCTTT	CASSQSPLEREWNTEAFF
-	TRBJ2-2	-	TRBV12-5	TGTGCTAGTGCCAGAGGAGAAGACACCGGGGAGCTGTTTTTT	CASARGEDTGELFF
TRBD1	TRBJ1-2	once	TRBV7-9	TGTGCCAGCAGCCGGGGACAGGGGGCGCAGGATGGCTACACCTTC	CASSRGQGAQDGYTF
-	TRBJ2-3	-	TRBV11-2	TGTGCCAGCAGCTCGAGACCGGGCAGGGGATCGGGGTCCAATACGCAGTATTTT	CASSSRPGRGSGSNTQYF
-	TRBJ1-1	-	TRBV7-6	TGTGCCAGCAGTCCAGACATCCAGAACACTGAAGCTTTCTTT	CASSPDIQNTEAFF
TRBD1	TRBJ2-5	-	TRBV24-1	TGTGCCACCAGTGGCCGACAGGGGGTCGGTGAGACCCAGTACTTC	CATSGRQGVGETQYF
-	TRBJ2-7	-	TRBV19	TGTGCCAGTAGTATCAGGGCTAACCGGGACGAGCAGTACTTC	CASSIRANRDEQYF
TRBD1	TRBJ2-7	-	TRBV7-8	TGTGCCAGCAGCTCCCCCCAACAGGGGGCGTGGGAGCAGTACTTC	CASSSPQQGAWEQYF
-	TRBJ1-6	-	TRBV15	TGTGCCACCAGCAGAGATTTGCCGGATCTTTCCTTACAGTTAAATTCACCCCTCCACTTT	CATSRDLPDLSLQLNSPLHF
TRBD2	TRBJ2-3	once	TRBV28	TGTGCCAGCAGCCCGGGACTAGCGGGAGGCACAGATACGCAGTATTTT	CASSPGLAGGTDTQYF
-	TRBJ1-1	-	TRBV30	TGTGCCTGGGGTGGGGCCTCGTCCGGTGTAGCTTTCTTT	CAWGGASSGVAFF
TRBD1	TRBJ2-7	-	TRBV7-9	TGTGCCAGCAGCGGCATGGGACAGGCTGACGAGCAGTACTTC	CASSGMGQADEQYF
TRBD2	TRBJ2-2	-	TRBV9	TGTGCCAGCAGCCCACCGGGACTAGCGGGTCGGGCCACCGGGGAGCTGTTTTTT	CASSPPGLAGRATGELFF
TRBD1	TRBJ2-1	-	TRBV5-8	TGTGCCAGCAGCGATTACCAGGGGGCCTCCTACAATGAGCAGTTCTTC	CASSDYQGASYNEQFF
-	TRBJ2-7	-	TRBV24-1	TGTGCCACCAGTGACACGACGACAGACTACGAGCAGTACTTC	CATSDTTTDYEQYF
-	TRBJ2-1	-	TRBV2	TGTGCCAGCAGAGAACAAAGCCAGCAGTTCTTC	CASREQSQQFF